The 3 T cell receptor beta chains listed next were all sequenced from one sample in a study of identical twins. TCRdb passed the 5' RACE reads through MiXCR, listing each CDR3 protein once. Of a few hundred thousand distinct CDR3 sequences listed, approximately 8% are singletons. The sample also formed part of further work on yellow fever vaccine responses in identical twins.

Material for sequencing was memory (CD45RO+) T cells sorted from blood. Receptor source: a woman aged 18-30 years in good health.

This clonotype was seen a handful of times. The V and J genes are TRBV5-1 and TRBJ1-3, with D possibly TRBD1 on 6 matching bases. Germline lookup yields CDR1 SGHRS and CDR2 YFSETQ. The V end lost 0 bases, the J end lost 2 bases, and 12 bases lay between the germline ends. This CDR3 comprises 16 residues. CDR3 nucleotides: TGCGCCAGCAGCTTGGATGCGACAGGCGCTGGAAACACCATATATTTT. Translating gives CASSLDATGAGNTIYF.

This clonotype has a handful of counts. The rearrangement joins TRBV6-1 to TRBJ2-7; D call uncertain. Looked up from germline, CDR1 is MNHNS and CDR2 is SASEGT. The CDR3 runs 12 residues. Trimming cost V 6 bases and J 3 bases, with 9 bases left between them. The CDR3 sequence is CASSYNLYEQYV. DNA for the CDR3: TGTGCCAGCAGCTACAACCTCTACGAGCAGTACGTC.

This clonotype was seen many times. The V gene is TRBV5-1, the J gene TRBJ2-4; D not resolved. This CDR3 is built from 18 residues. Germline V gives CDR1 SGHRS, CDR2 YFSETQ. V dropped 0 bases and J dropped 0 bases, with 16 bases sitting between them. As DNA, the CDR3 is TGCGCCAGCAGCTTGGTGGCCTCCCAATCTCTAGCCAAAAACATTCAGTACTTC. As protein: CASSLVASQSLAKNIQYF.